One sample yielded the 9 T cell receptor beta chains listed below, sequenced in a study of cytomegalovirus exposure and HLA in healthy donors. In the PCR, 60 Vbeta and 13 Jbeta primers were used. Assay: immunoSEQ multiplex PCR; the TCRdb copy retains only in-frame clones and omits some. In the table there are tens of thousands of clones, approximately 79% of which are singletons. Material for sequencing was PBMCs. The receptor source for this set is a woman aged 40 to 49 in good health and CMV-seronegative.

CDR3 in DNA: TGTGCCATCAGTGTTAGCGGAGATGGCACAGATACGCAGTATTTT. Its translation: CAISVSGDGTDTQYF. V gene TRBV10-3 combines with J gene TRBJ2-3, with D possibly matching TRBD2 (6 bases). V gave up 4 bases and J gave up 1 base, with 12 bases separating them. This CDR3 has 15 amino acids. In germline, CDR1 is ENHRY, CDR2 SYGVKD.

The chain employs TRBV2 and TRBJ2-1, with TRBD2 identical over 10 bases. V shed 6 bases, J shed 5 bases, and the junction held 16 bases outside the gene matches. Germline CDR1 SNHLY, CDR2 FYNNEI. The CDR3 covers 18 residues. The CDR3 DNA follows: TGTGCCAGCAGCTCCAGCGAACTAGCGGGGCCCCTCAACAATGAGCAGTTCTTC. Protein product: CASSSSELAGPLNNEQFF.

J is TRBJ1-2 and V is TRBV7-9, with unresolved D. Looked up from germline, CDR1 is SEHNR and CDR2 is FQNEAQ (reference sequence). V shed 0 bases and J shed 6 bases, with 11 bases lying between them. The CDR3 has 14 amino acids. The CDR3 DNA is TGTGCCAGCAGCTTAGCCGGGAGTGAGGATGGCTACACCTTC. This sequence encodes CASSLAGSEDGYTF.

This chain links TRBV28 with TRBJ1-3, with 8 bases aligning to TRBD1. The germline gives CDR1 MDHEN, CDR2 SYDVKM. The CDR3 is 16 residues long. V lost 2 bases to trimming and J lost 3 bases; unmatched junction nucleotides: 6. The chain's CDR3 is CASSLTSGTGGNTIYF. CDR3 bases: TGTGCCAGCAGTTTAACCTCCGGGACAGGTGGAAACACCATATATTTT. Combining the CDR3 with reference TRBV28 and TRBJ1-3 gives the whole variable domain DVKVTQSSRYLVKRTGEKVFLECVQDMDHENMFWYRQDPGLGLRLIYFSYDVKMKEKGDIPEGYSVSREKKERFSLILESASTNQTSMYLCASSLTSGTGGNTIYFGEGSWLTVV.

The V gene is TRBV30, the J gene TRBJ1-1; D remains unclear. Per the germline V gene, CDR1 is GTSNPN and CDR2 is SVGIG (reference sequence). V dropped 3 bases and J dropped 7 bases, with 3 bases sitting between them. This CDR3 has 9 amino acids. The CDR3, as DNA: TGTGCCTGGAGCAGTGAAGCTTTCTTT. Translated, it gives CAWSSEAFF. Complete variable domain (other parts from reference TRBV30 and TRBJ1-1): SQTIHQWPATLVQPVGSPLSLECTVEGTSNPNLYWYRQAAGRGLQLLFYSVGIGQISSEVPQNLSASRPQDRQFILSSKKLLLSDSGFYLCAWSSEAFFGQGTRLTVV.

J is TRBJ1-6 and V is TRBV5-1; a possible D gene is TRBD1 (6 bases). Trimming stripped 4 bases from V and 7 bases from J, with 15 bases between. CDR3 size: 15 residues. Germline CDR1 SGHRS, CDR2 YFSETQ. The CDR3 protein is CASSPTGLGNSPLHF. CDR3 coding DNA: TGCGCCAGCAGCCCAACAGGGCTAGGAAATTCACCCCTCCACTTT. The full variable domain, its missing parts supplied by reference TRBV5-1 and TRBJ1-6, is KAGVTQTPRYLIKTRGQQVTLSCSPISGHRSVSWYQQTPGQGLQFLFEYFSETQRNKGNFPGRFSGRQFSNSRSEMNVSTLELGDSALYLCASSPTGLGNSPLHFGNGTRLTVT.

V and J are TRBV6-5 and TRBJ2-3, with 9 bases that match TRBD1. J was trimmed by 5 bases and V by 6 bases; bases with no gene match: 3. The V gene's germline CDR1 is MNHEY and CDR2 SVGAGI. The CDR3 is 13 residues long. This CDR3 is CASRRQGVDTQYF. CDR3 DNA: TGTGCCAGCAGAAGACAGGGGGTAGATACGCAGTATTTT.

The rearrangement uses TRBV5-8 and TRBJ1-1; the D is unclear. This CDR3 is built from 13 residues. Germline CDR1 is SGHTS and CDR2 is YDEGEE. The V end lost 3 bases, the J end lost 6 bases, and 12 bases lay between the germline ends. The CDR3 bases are TGTGCCAGCAGCTCCCGGCTGGGAGCTGAAGCTTTCTTT. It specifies CASSSRLGAEAFF.

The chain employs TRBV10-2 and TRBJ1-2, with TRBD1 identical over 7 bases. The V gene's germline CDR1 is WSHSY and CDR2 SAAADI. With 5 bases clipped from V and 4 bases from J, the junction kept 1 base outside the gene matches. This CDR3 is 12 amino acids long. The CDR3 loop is CASSRDSYGYTF. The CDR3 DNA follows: TGCGCCAGCAGTCGGGACAGCTATGGCTACACCTTC.